The 15 T cell receptor beta chains below all came from one sample that was sequenced in a study of spatial heterogeneity in lung cancer. TCRdb re-analysed the 5' RACE reads in MiXCR, keeping a single row per CDR3 protein. This table has approximately 11,000 distinct CDR3 sequences, about 8.6% appearing once. Time point indicated: sample taken at primary tumor resection. Whole RNA came from tumor, nontumor lung or frozen PBMC and was sequenced without being sorted. Sequencing was performed on PBMCs, taken at surgery. Receptors were obtained from a male donor with early-stage non-small cell lung cancer.

The sample holds many counts of this clonotype. The chain has TRBV29-1 and TRBJ1-2; the D gene is possibly TRBD1 (5 bases). V was clipped by 7 bases and J by 4 bases, with 16 bases between them. The CDR3 length is 13 residues. Looked up from germline, CDR1 is SQVTM and CDR2 is ANQGSEA. CDR3 amino acids: CSATGEVGYGYTF. CDR3 in DNA: TGCAGCGCGACGGGGGAGGTGGGCTATGGCTACACCTTC.

This clonotype is deemed medium-sized. This chain links TRBV20-1 with TRBJ2-1; no clear D gene. With 0 bases removed from V and 9 bases from J, the gap between germline ends came to 15 bases. This CDR3 region has 14 residues. CDR1 and CDR2 (germline): DFQATT, SNEGSKA (reference sequence). The CDR3 bases are TGCAGTGCTAGAGAACGCGAAAGTCAAAGTGAGCAGTTCTTC. This translates into CSARERESQSEQFF.

This clonotype was seen a handful of times. The CDR3 spells CASSLNPPAITDTQYF. CDR3 DNA: TGTGCCAGCAGCTTGAACCCCCCTGCGATCACAGATACGCAGTATTTT. The rearrangement joins TRBV7-2 to TRBJ2-3, with no clear D. V lost 3 bases, J lost 2 bases, and 15 bases lay in between. CDR1 and CDR2 (germline): SGHTA, FQGNSA. The CDR3 spans 16 residues.

This clonotype was counted many times. The chain links TRBV6-2 or TRBV6-3 to TRBJ2-1; 7 nucleotides line up with TRBD1. V lost 10 bases, J lost 7 bases, and 13 bases stayed unmatched. The germline V gene has CDR1 MNHEY and CDR2 SVGEGT. The CDR3 extends over 14 amino acids. CDR3: CATGGQVIVNEQFF. DNA for the CDR3: TGTGCCACCGGCGGACAGGTTATCGTTAATGAGCAGTTCTTC.

By share, this clonotype counts as medium-sized. The chain recombines TRBV2 with TRBJ2-7; no clear D gene. The CDR3 runs to 11 residues. Deletions cut 10 bases from V and 3 bases from J, with 10 bases between. Germline V gene lookup returns CDR1 SNHLY and CDR2 FYNNEI. In DNA form, the CDR3 reads TGTGCCACCCGGGCCGGCTACGAGCAGTACTTC. It translates to CATRAGYEQYF.

This clonotype was seen a handful of times. A read error may explain this, as a much larger clone is one base away. The rearrangement links TRBV7-2 to TRBJ2-3; possible D gene TRBD1, 5 bases. The CDR3 length is 14 residues. V dropped 5 bases and J dropped 4 bases, with 13 bases sitting between them. CDR1 and CDR2 (germline): SGHTA, FQGNSA. CDR3: CASSPLLGADTQYF. For the CDR3, the DNA is TGTGCCAGCAGCCCCCTCCTAGGGGCAGATACGCAGTATTTT.

This clonotype qualifies as medium-sized. V gene TRBV6-5 combines with J gene TRBJ2-5; D ambiguous. In germline, CDR1 is MNHEY, CDR2 SVGAGI. The CDR3 sequence is 11 residues long. V was shortened by 4 bases and J by 2 bases, with 2 bases between the two germline ends. CDR3 nucleotide sequence: TGTGCCAGCAGTTTGCAAGAGACCCAGTACTTC. This sequence encodes CASSLQETQYF.

This chain connects TRBV7-2 to TRBJ1-3; the D is unclear. The CDR3 covers 14 residues. CDR1 is SGHTA, CDR2 FQGNSA, per germline. Trimming took 4 bases from V and 4 from J, leaving 11 bases between them. The CDR3 bases are TGTGCCAGCAGCTCCGCGGGCCCAGGAAACACCATATATTTT. Amino acids: CASSSAGPGNTIYF.

This clonotype was counted many times. The chain joins TRBV20-1 to TRBJ2-7; 9 bases line up with TRBD2. The CDR3 is 15 amino acids. Trimming removed 5 bases from V and 1 base from J; junction bases left unmatched: 9. The germline gives CDR1 DFQATT, CDR2 SNEGSKA (reference sequence). The CDR3 loop is CSADPIAGVSYEQYF. Written as DNA, the CDR3 is TGCAGTGCTGACCCCATAGCGGGGGTATCCTACGAGCAGTACTTC.

This clonotype was seen ten or more times. V gene TRBV7-9 combines with J gene TRBJ2-7, with D unclear. Trimming stripped 0 bases from V and 6 bases from J, with 12 bases between. The CDR3 is 14 amino acids. Germline loops: CDR1 SEHNR, CDR2 FQNEAQ (reference sequence). The CDR3 is CASSLAMGFGEQYF. The CDR3 nucleotides read TGTGCCAGCAGCTTAGCGATGGGGTTCGGCGAGCAGTACTTC.

This clonotype showed up many times. The V and J genes are TRBV12-3 or TRBV12-4 and TRBJ2-3; weak D call: TRBD1 (5 bases). The CDR3 runs 13 residues. V gave up 5 bases and J gave up 6 bases, with 12 bases separating them. The CDR3 loop is CASSTTESDTQYF. In nucleotides, the CDR3 is TGTGCCAGCAGTACGACAGAAAGCGATACGCAGTATTTT.

This clonotype was observed many times. The chain combines TRBV20-1 with TRBJ2-1; D not certain. Trimming removed 0 bases at V and 5 bases at J, with 8 bases between. Germline V gives CDR1 DFQATT, CDR2 SNEGSKA (reference sequence). CDR3 length equals 13 residues. The CDR3 region has the DNA TGCAGTGCTAGAGAGGTCCTAGACAATGAGCAGTTCTTC. As protein: CSAREVLDNEQFF.

Ten or more counts support this clonotype. This chain uses TRBV20-1 with TRBJ2-3, with 12 bases matching TRBD2. Germline assignment: CDR1 DFQATT and CDR2 SNEGSKA (reference sequence). The V segment lost 3 bases and the J segment 4 bases; nucleotides outside the gene matches: 11. This CDR3 region has 17 residues. CDR3: CSASAASGGALSDTQYF. The DNA for the CDR3 is TGCAGTGCTAGTGCGGCTAGCGGGGGGGCCCTCTCAGATACGCAGTATTTT.

This clonotype has only a few counts. This chain uses TRBV7-8 with TRBJ2-3; maybe TRBD1 (6 bases). V was shortened by 4 bases and J by 2 bases, with 16 bases between the two germline ends. CDR3 length equals 16 residues. Germline V gene sequence: CDR1 SGHVS, CDR2 FQNEAQ. Here the CDR3 reads CASSSSNRENTDTQYF. In nucleotides, the CDR3 is TGTGCCAGCAGCTCCTCCAACAGGGAGAACACAGATACGCAGTATTTT. The complete variable domain, with remaining parts taken from reference TRBV7-8 and TRBJ2-3, reads GAGVSQSPRYKVAKRGQDVALRCDPISGHVSLFWYQQALGQGPEFLTYFQNEAQLDKSGLPSDRFFAERPEGSVSTLKIQRTQQEDSAVYLCASSSSNRENTDTQYFGPGTRLTVL.

This clonotype was observed at least ten times. V is TRBV29-1 and J is TRBJ1-1; D gene unclear. V was pared by 1 base and J by 4 bases, with 4 bases between. The germline gives CDR1 SQVTM, CDR2 ANQGSEA. The CDR3 consists of 11 residues. CDR3 protein: CSVEGGTEAFF. CDR3 nucleotides: TGCAGCGTTGAAGGGGGCACTGAAGCTTTCTTT.